The T cell receptor beta chain under discussion was sequenced for a study of blood T cell repertoires in COVID-19. Study-wide context: From T cells, B-cell-depleted T cells, or PBMCs came the material, which was cDNA or gDNA.

V lost 4 bases, J lost 5 bases, and 7 bases stayed unmatched. Germline CDR1 MDHEN, CDR2 SYDVKM. The CDR3 is 16 amino acids. Cohort placement rested on clinical history that participants reported themselves. Assay used: immunoSEQ multiplex PCR; TCRdb lists only in-frame clones, some missing. Of over 250,000 clones listed, about 88% were seen once; the top ten hold 3%. V gene TRBV28 combines with J gene TRBJ2-3; 12 bases align to TRBD2. Sequencing input: PBMCs or T cells enriched from blood (not recorded which). This receptor was identified in a woman aged 45-65 years who had recovered from COVID-19. CDR3 in DNA: TGTGCCAGCAGTTCCTCGACTAGCGGGAGACGAGATACGCAGTATTTT. Residues: CASSSSTSGRRDTQYF.